A single sample gave rise to the 20 T cell receptor beta chains below, sequenced in a study of T cells after yellow fever vaccination. MiXCR, applied by TCRdb to the 5' RACE reads, yields one record per CDR3 protein. The data hold just over 300,000 distinct CDR3 sequences, with around 4% observed a single time. Sequenced material: PBMCs, taken on the day of the yellow fever booster vaccination. The source is a young man who received the YFV17D yellow fever vaccine.

This clonotype was counted ten times or more. The chain couples TRBV7-3 to TRBJ2-5, with TRBD1 matching 8 bases. CDR3 length: 17 residues. Germline V gene data show CDR1 as SGHTA and CDR2 as FQGTGA. Germline trimming cut 4 bases from V and 5 bases from J; bases unmatched to any gene: 15. The CDR3 loop reads CASSSGQGRGNWETQYF. The DNA for the CDR3 is TGTGCCAGCAGCTCAGGACAGGGTCGCGGAAATTGGGAGACCCAGTACTTC.

This clonotype was seen ten or more times. The chain uses TRBV4-1 and TRBJ2-3; the match to TRBD2 covers 7 bases. CDR3 size: 15 residues. Unmatched junction bases numbered 4, after V lost 0 bases and J lost 4 bases. Looked up from germline, CDR1 is MGHRA and CDR2 is YSYEKL. CDR3 sequence: CASSQDRGGADTQYF. In nucleotides, the CDR3 is TGCGCCAGCAGCCAAGATCGTGGGGGGGCAGATACGCAGTATTTT.

At least ten counts were recorded for this clonotype. The chain uses TRBV5-8 and TRBJ2-7; a possible D gene is TRBD1 (5 bases). Trimming left V 1 base short and J 0 bases short, with 11 bases between. CDR3 length: 15 amino acids. From germline, CDR1 is SGHTS and CDR2 YDEGEE. The CDR3 sequence: CASSLRTGNSYEQYF. CDR3 in DNA: TGTGCCAGCAGCTTGAGAACAGGAAACTCCTACGAGCAGTACTTC.

This clonotype was counted between two and nine times. The chain recombines TRBV2 with TRBJ1-3; D call uncertain. CDR1 SNHLY and CDR2 FYNNEI come from the germline V gene. This CDR3 is 15 amino acids long. Trimming pared 7 bases from V and 2 bases from J, leaving 15 bases between. The DNA of the CDR3 is TGTGCCAGCATGGCCGAGGTCGGAGCTGGAAACACCATATATTTT. Translation gives CASMAEVGAGNTIYF. The complete variable domain, with remaining parts taken from reference TRBV2 and TRBJ1-3, reads EPEVTQTPSHQVTQMGQEVILRCVPISNHLYFYWYRQILGQKVEFLVSFYNNEISEKSEIFDDQFSVERPDGSNFTLKIRSTKLEDSAMYFCASMAEVGAGNTIYFGEGSWLTVV.

This clonotype came up a few times. V is TRBV18 and J is TRBJ1-1, with 8 nucleotides matching TRBD1. The length of the CDR3 is 15 residues. J lost 6 bases, V lost 0 bases, and 6 bases had no gene match. Germline CDR1 reads KGHSH; CDR2 reads LQKENI. The CDR3 protein is CASSPPGGQGAEAFF. The CDR3 bases are TGTGCCAGCTCACCACCAGGCGGACAGGGCGCTGAAGCTTTCTTT.

This clonotype was seen repeatedly, ten times or more. The rearrangement uses TRBV28 and TRBJ1-1, with D possibly matching TRBD1 (6 bases). Germline CDR1 and CDR2: MDHEN and SYDVKM. The V and J ends lost 6 bases and 4 bases respectively, with 24 bases between them. The CDR3 length is 17 residues. CDR3 loop: CASSHPFLNEGGTEAFF. CDR3 bases: TGTGCCAGCAGCCATCCGTTTCTGAATGAGGGGGGCACTGAAGCTTTCTTT.

This clonotype was seen at least ten times. The V and J genes are TRBV5-5 and TRBJ2-2, with 9 bases lining up with TRBD1. Germline CDR1 SGHKS, CDR2 YYEKEE (reference sequence). V gave up 4 bases and J gave up 7 bases; unmatched junction bases: 8. This CDR3 spans 15 amino acids. CDR3 coding DNA: TGTGCCAGCAGCACGATACAGGGGGCGAACGGGGAGCTGTTTTTT. This encodes CASSTIQGANGELFF.

This clonotype was seen at least ten times. The genes are TRBV7-9 and TRBJ2-3, with D maybe TRBD1 (6 bases). V shed 5 bases and J shed 8 bases, with 20 bases lying between them. The CDR3 loop spans 15 amino acids. In germline, CDR1 is SEHNR, CDR2 FQNEAQ (reference sequence). CDR3 sequence reads: CASSRGHGEMATQYF. In nucleotides, the CDR3 is TGTGCCAGCAGCCGGGGACACGGGGAGATGGCTACGCAGTATTTT.

This clonotype was seen ten or more times. The V gene is TRBV4-1, the J gene TRBJ1-5; 7 bases are a match to TRBD1. V shed 0 bases and J 1 base; nucleotides not matched to a gene: 15. Germline-derived CDR1 and CDR2 are MGHRA and YSYEKL. CDR3 length equals 20 residues. As DNA, the CDR3 is TGCGCCAGCAGCCAAGATGGGAGAGGGGGCTTGTTTGGAAGCAATCAGCCCCAGCATTTT. Encoded protein: CASSQDGRGGLFGSNQPQHF.

In the case of this clonotype: A much larger clone lies a single base off, so this may be a read error. The J gene is TRBJ2-5, the V gene TRBV9, with 7 bases matching TRBD1. Germline V gene lookup returns CDR1 SGDLS and CDR2 YYNGEE. This CDR3 region has 16 residues. The DNA of the CDR3 is TGTGACAGCAGCGTACTTTCAGGGGGTTATGAGGAGACCCAGTACTTC. As protein: CDSSVLSGGYEETQYF. Full variable domain (rest looked up from reference TRBV9 and TRBJ2-5): DSGVTQTPKHLITATGQRVTLRCSPRSGDLSVYWYQQSLDQGLQFLIQYYNGEERAKGNILERFSAQQFPDLHSELNLSSLELGDSALYFCDSSVLSGGYEETQYFGPGTRLLVL.

V gene TRBV5-1 combines with J gene TRBJ2-1; TRBD2 agrees at 7 bases. This CDR3 has 14 amino acids. V shed 1 base, J shed 7 bases, and the junction held 5 bases outside the gene matches. CDR1 is SGHRS, CDR2 YFSETQ, per germline. This chain's CDR3 is CASSLLQRGNEQFF. CDR3 bases: TGCGCCAGCAGCTTGCTCCAGCGGGGTAATGAGCAGTTCTTC.

This clonotype was detected ten times or more. The gene calls are TRBV2 and TRBJ2-1; a weak D match, TRBD2 (5 bases). Germline loops: CDR1 SNHLY, CDR2 FYNNEI. V was shortened by 5 bases and J by 8 bases, with 10 bases between the two germline ends. This CDR3 region has 12 residues. The DNA of the CDR3 is TGTGCCAGCAGTTACTCCGGGGATGAGCAGTTCTTC. Protein: CASSYSGDEQFF.

The J gene is TRBJ1-2, the V gene TRBV2; tentative D call: TRBD1 (5 bases). The V gene lost 2 bases and the J gene lost 2 bases, with 12 bases spanning the gap. The CDR3 runs 15 residues. CDR1 and CDR2 from the germline V gene are SNHLY and FYNNEI. The CDR3 coding sequence is TGTGCCAGCAGTGAACCACGGGGCACCAACTATGGCTACACCTTC. This translates into CASSEPRGTNYGYTF.

In the case of this clonotype: With a much larger clone just one base away, this may be a read error. The rearrangement uses TRBV7-3 and TRBJ2-5; weak D call: TRBD1 (5 bases). This CDR3 is 14 amino acids long. CDR1 and CDR2 (germline): SGHTA, FQGTGA. The CDR3 sequence: CPSSPKGAGETQYF. The CDR3 DNA is TGTCCCAGCAGCCCTAAAGGGGCAGGGGAGACCCAGTACTTC.

This clonotype occurred many times. The chain has TRBV6-5 and TRBJ2-7; D call uncertain. Per the germline V gene, CDR1 is MNHEY and CDR2 is SVGAGI. V gave up 0 bases and J gave up 6 bases, with 12 bases separating them. This CDR3 contains 14 residues. The CDR3 nucleotides are TGTGCCAGCAGTTACTCAGGGATTCACGGCGAGCAGTACTTC. Translating gives CASSYSGIHGEQYF.

The genes are TRBV5-1 and TRBJ2-7; no definite D call. This CDR3 is 14 amino acids long. The V gene lost 2 bases and the J gene lost 12 bases, with 21 bases spanning the gap. CDR1 is SGHRS and CDR2 is YFSETQ in the germline V gene. The CDR3 sequence is CASSFSSDQPERYF. The DNA of the CDR3 is TGCGCCAGCAGCTTTAGTTCCGATCAGCCCGAGAGGTACTTC.

This clonotype was seen only a few times. The chain links TRBV29-1 to TRBJ1-5; no firm D call. Trimming removed 4 bases from V and 3 bases from J, with 7 bases in between. CDR1 SQVTM and CDR2 ANQGSEA come from the germline V gene. The CDR3 loop spans 12 amino acids. The CDR3 loop is CSVAGNNQPQHF. CDR3 coding DNA: TGCAGCGTTGCTGGGAACAATCAGCCCCAGCATTTT.

In this sample, this clonotype turned up many times. The rearrangement uses TRBV7-3 and TRBJ2-3; D is undetermined. The CDR3 is 14 amino acids. Germline-derived CDR1 and CDR2 are SGHTA and FQGTGA. V was shortened by 7 bases and J by 2 bases, with 13 bases between the two germline ends. CDR3 amino acids: CASTPDSTTDTQYF. Written as DNA, the CDR3 is TGTGCCAGCACCCCGGATTCAACCACAGATACGCAGTATTTT.

The sample holds a few counts of this clonotype. The chain combines TRBV11-2 with TRBJ1-2; 8 bases are a match to TRBD1. CDR3 length: 20 residues. The germline V gene encodes CDR1 SGHAT and CDR2 FQNNGV. Trimming cost V 5 bases and J 0 bases; bases outside gene matches: 20. CDR3 DNA sequence: TGTGCCAGCAGCCATTTACGAGCAGGGGGCAGCCTCCAAGCTAACTATGGCTACACCTTC. The encoded protein is CASSHLRAGGSLQANYGYTF.

This clonotype occurred many times. This rearrangement joins TRBV12-3 or TRBV12-4 to TRBJ2-6; D is unresolved. With 8 bases removed from V and 0 bases from J, the gap between germline ends came to 5 bases. This CDR3 spans 13 amino acids. The chain's CDR3 is CASSGSGANVLTF. DNA of the CDR3: TGTGCCAGCTCGGGCTCTGGGGCCAACGTCCTGACTTTC.